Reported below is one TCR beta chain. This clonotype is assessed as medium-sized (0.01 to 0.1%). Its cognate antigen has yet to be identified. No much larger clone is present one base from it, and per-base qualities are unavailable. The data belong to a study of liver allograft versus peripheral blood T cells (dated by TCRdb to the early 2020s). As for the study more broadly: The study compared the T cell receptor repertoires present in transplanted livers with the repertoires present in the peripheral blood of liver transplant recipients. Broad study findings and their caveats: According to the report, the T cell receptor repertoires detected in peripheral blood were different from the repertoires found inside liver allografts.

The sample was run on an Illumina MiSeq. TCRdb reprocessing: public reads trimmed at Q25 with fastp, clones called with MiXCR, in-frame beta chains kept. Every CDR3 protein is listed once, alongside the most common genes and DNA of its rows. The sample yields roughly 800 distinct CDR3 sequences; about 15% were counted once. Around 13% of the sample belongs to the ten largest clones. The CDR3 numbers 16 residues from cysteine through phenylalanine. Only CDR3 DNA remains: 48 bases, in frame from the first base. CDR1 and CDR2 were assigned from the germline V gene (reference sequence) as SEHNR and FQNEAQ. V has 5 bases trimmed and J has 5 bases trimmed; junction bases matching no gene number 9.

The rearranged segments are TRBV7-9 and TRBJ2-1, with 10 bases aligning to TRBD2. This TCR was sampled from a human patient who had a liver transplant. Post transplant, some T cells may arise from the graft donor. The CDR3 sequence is CASSQTSGRANNEQFF. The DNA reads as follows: TGTGCCAGCAGCCAAACCAGCGGGAGGGCCAACAATGAGCAGTTCTTC.